This T cell receptor (beta chain) came from a study of blood T cell repertoires in COVID-19. Repertoires were generated with immunoSEQ multiplex PCR, while TCRdb's copy carries only in-frame clones and drops some. The sample lists under 150,000 clones, 79% occurring once. V shed 6 bases, J shed 5 bases, and the junction held 9 bases outside the gene matches. This CDR3 is built from 15 residues. Germline V gene lookup returns CDR1 MNHEY and CDR2 SVGEGT. This sequence was found in a man in his forties or fifties with active or convalescent COVID-19. The chain employs TRBV6-2 or TRBV6-3 and TRBJ1-4, with 7 bases lining up with TRBD1. Sequenced input: peripheral blood. This CDR3 is CASSRTGQTNEKLFF. The CDR3 DNA follows: TGTGCCAGCAGCCGGACGGGACAGACGAATGAAAAACTGTTTTTT.